Below, one T cell receptor beta chain is given with its context. Antigen unknown. The entry originates in a study of early T cells in non-severe SARS-CoV-2 infection. Study-wide background: Chains were not paired, and sequencing was done on bulk RNA from unsorted whole blood. Study-wide results and caveats: Private and CD4 specificities were missed by VDJdb matching, which favored anti-spike CD8 responses.

The CDR3 sequence is 14 residues long. Germline V gives CDR1 MDHEN, CDR2 SYDVKM. V gave up 11 bases and J gave up 8 bases; unmatched junction bases: 13. The TCR library protocol attached unique molecular identifiers to the individual cDNA molecules. Each CDR3 protein is one row after TCRdb ran MiXCR on the 5' RACE reads. The table lists more than 90,000 distinct CDR3 sequences, roughly an eighth of them singletons. The chain joins TRBV28 to TRBJ2-4; 9 bases fit TRBD2. The sequencing input was whole blood. The TCR sequence derives from an adult who was a healthcare worker with PCR-confirmed SARS-CoV-2 infection or an uninfected control (not recorded which). CDR3 DNA sequence: TGTGCCGCTAGTCCTAGCGGGATGGGGGACATTCAGTACTTC. This gives the protein CAASPSGMGDIQYF.